Following are 21 T cell receptor beta chains from one sample sequenced in a study of CD4 T cells in relation to SARS-CoV-2 and coronaviruses (TCRdb year 2021). Library method: the immunoSEQ multiplex PCR assay. As stored in TCRdb, this immuneACCESS dataset retains in-frame rearrangements with V and J assigned. A fraction of the clones does not appear; measured against another copy, unresolved V genes explain less than half of the discrepancy, and the remainder lacks a known reason. This sample lists about 36,000 clones; 75% to 85% were detected once. The ten largest clones represent less than 3.5% of the sample. Their recognized antigens are unknown. Material: memory CD4+ T cells from PBMCs, cultured in vitro. In light of the paper, this sample's cell subset or site label describes: memory (non-naive) CD4+ T cells. Source of these receptors: an adult with COVID-19.

The chain joins TRBV3-1 (or the pseudogene TRBV3-2) to TRBJ2-7, with D hard to call. This CDR3 is 14 amino acids long. Germline CDR1 and CDR2: LGHDT and YNNKEL (reference sequence). V lost 0 bases to trimming and J lost 6 bases, with 12 bases between them. The CDR3 DNA sequence: TGTGCCAGCAGCCAAGATTGGCAGTCGGGCGAGCAGTACTTC. This encodes CASSQDWQSGEQYF.

CDR3 coding DNA: TGTGCCACCAGTGACGACGTCGGGGAGCTGTTTTTT. Amino acids: CATSDDVGELFF. The chain joins TRBV24-1 to TRBJ2-2, with D hard to call. Germline CDR1 KGHDR, CDR2 SFDVKD. The CDR3 covers 12 residues. The germline V and J ends were trimmed by 4 bases and 7 bases, with 6 bases remaining between them.

The rearrangement joins TRBV20-1 to TRBJ2-5; D gene uncertain. The CDR3 has 14 amino acids. Trimming cost V 3 bases and J 1 base, with 12 bases left between them. Germline V CDR1 and CDR2: DFQATT, SNEGSKA (reference sequence). The CDR3 protein is CSASAVGVQETQYF. The CDR3 nucleotides are TGCAGTGCTAGTGCAGTAGGTGTCCAAGAGACCCAGTACTTC.

The chain recombines TRBV4-3 with TRBJ2-4, with 7 bases that match TRBD1. This CDR3 is built from 14 residues. V lost 0 bases, J lost 6 bases, and 2 bases stayed unmatched. CDR1 and CDR2 (germline): LGHNA, YSLEER. In nucleotides, the CDR3 is TGCGCCAGCAGCCAAGATCCAGGGGGAAACATTCAGTACTTC. Residues: CASSQDPGGNIQYF.

The gene calls are TRBV6-5 and TRBJ2-2; 10 bases are shared with TRBD1. The CDR3 contains 14 residues. V shed 7 bases and J 4 bases; nucleotides not matched to a gene: 3. Germline V gene data show CDR1 as MNHEY and CDR2 as SVGAGI. CDR3 protein: CASTRTGGTGELFF. The CDR3 coding sequence is TGTGCCAGCACAAGGACAGGGGGCACCGGGGAGCTGTTTTTT.

The chain joins TRBV19 to TRBJ2-2; the match to TRBD2 covers 12 bases. CDR1 and CDR2 from the germline V gene are LNHDA and SQIVND (reference sequence). Germline trimming cut 5 bases from V and 0 bases from J; bases unmatched to any gene: 13. The CDR3 contains 20 residues. CDR3 region: CASSSRLAGVFTANTGELFF. CDR3 DNA: TGTGCCAGTAGTTCTCGACTAGCGGGAGTGTTTACGGCGAACACCGGGGAGCTGTTTTTT. Drawing the rest from reference TRBV19 and TRBJ2-2, the complete variable domain is DGGITQSPKYLFRKEGQNVTLSCEQNLNHDAMYWYRQDPGQGLRLIYYSQIVNDFQKGDIAEGYSVSREKKESFPLTVTSAQKNPTAFYLCASSSRLAGVFTANTGELFFGEGSRLTVL.

This clone has a handful of counts. This sequence joins TRBV3-1 (or the pseudogene TRBV3-2) and TRBJ1-1, with no clear D. The CDR3 loop spans 17 amino acids. Trimming cost V 0 bases and J 5 bases, with 19 bases left between them. CDR1 and CDR2 from the germline V gene are LGHDT and YNNKEL (reference sequence). In DNA, the CDR3 is TGTGCCAGCAGCCAAGAATCCTGGTTACAAAGGAAAACTGAAGCTTTCTTT. Translating it yields CASSQESWLQRKTEAFF.

This clone was counted between two and nine times. This chain joins TRBV29-1 and TRBJ1-2, with no clear D. Trimming removed 6 bases from V and 0 bases from J, with 8 bases in between. CDR3 length: 12 amino acids. From germline, CDR1 is SQVTM and CDR2 ANQGSEA. CDR3 protein: CSVASTNYGYTF. The CDR3 DNA follows: TGCAGCGTAGCGTCTACTAACTATGGCTACACCTTC.

In its sample, this clone was seen a few times. This chain connects TRBV3-1 (or the pseudogene TRBV3-2) to TRBJ1-6; 8 nucleotides agree with TRBD1. CDR3 length: 15 amino acids. Looked up from germline, CDR1 is LGHDT and CDR2 is YNNKEL (reference sequence). V dropped 3 bases and J dropped 5; count of bases not matched to a gene: 3. Here the CDR3 DNA reads TGTGCCAGCAGCCACTGGGGACAGGATAATTCACCCCTCCACTTT. Amino acids: CASSHWGQDNSPLHF.

This clone turned up a few times. The J gene is TRBJ1-2, the V gene TRBV4-1; D gene uncertain. V dropped 1 base and J dropped 0 bases, with 9 bases sitting between them. CDR1 is MGHRA, CDR2 YSYEKL, per germline. The CDR3 is 15 amino acids. CDR3 in amino acids: CASSQGSSANYGYTF. The CDR3 DNA is TGCGCCAGCAGCCAAGGAAGTTCGGCTAACTATGGCTACACCTTC.

The chain carries TRBV2 and TRBJ1-1, with a tentative D call TRBD1 (6 bases). Trimming cost V 4 bases and J 7 bases, with 13 bases left between them. Germline loops: CDR1 SNHLY, CDR2 FYNNEI. The CDR3 loop spans 13 amino acids. The CDR3 sequence is CASSGETGLEAFF. The DNA of the CDR3 is TGTGCCAGCAGTGGAGAAACAGGGCTTGAAGCTTTCTTT. The variable domain in full, completed from reference TRBV2 and TRBJ1-1, reads EPEVTQTPSHQVTQMGQEVILRCVPISNHLYFYWYRQILGQKVEFLVSFYNNEISEKSEIFDDQFSVERPDGSNFTLKIRSTKLEDSAMYFCASSGETGLEAFFGQGTRLTVV.

The CDR3 protein is CAISEPKGVDTQYF. The CDR3 nucleotides are TGTGCCATCAGTGAGCCAAAGGGTGTCGATACGCAGTATTTT. V is TRBV10-3 and J is TRBJ2-3, with D unclear. V lost 2 bases and J lost 6, with 12 bases in between. CDR1 is ENHRY and CDR2 is SYGVKD in the germline V gene. CDR3 length: 14 residues.

The table lists this clone with a few counts. The chain couples TRBV11-3 to TRBJ1-1; D is ambiguous. CDR1 and CDR2 from the germline V gene are SGHNT and YENEEA. The CDR3 is made up of 13 amino acids. V gave up 0 bases and J gave up 4 bases, with 6 bases separating them. CDR3 protein: CASSLEEFTEAFF. DNA for the CDR3: TGTGCCAGCAGCTTAGAGGAATTCACTGAAGCTTTCTTT.

This sequence joins TRBV6-2 or TRBV6-3 and TRBJ1-2; D is unresolved. CDR3 size: 15 residues. Trimming took 2 bases from V and 8 from J, leaving 18 bases between them. Germline V lookup: CDR1 MNHEY, CDR2 SVGEGT. The CDR3, as DNA: TGTGCCAGCAGTTACGCCTGGGAGGTGTCGTACGGCTACACCTTC. Protein product: CASSYAWEVSYGYTF.

The chain recombines TRBV10-3 with TRBJ2-5, with no clear D. The V gene lost 0 bases and the J gene lost 1 base, with 3 bases spanning the gap. The CDR3 consists of 13 residues. Per germline, CDR1 ENHRY and CDR2 SYGVKD. CDR3 coding DNA: TGTGCCATCAGTGAGTCTGTCCAAGAGACCCAGTACTTC. Translation gives CAISESVQETQYF.

The J gene is TRBJ2-3, the V gene TRBV6-5; 10 nucleotides match TRBD2. V lost 7 bases to trimming and J lost 4 bases; unmatched junction nucleotides: 8. This CDR3 spans 15 amino acids. The germline V gene encodes CDR1 MNHEY and CDR2 SVGAGI. The DNA of the CDR3 is TGTGCCAGCACTCCGACTAGCGGGCGACCAGATACGCAGTATTTT. It encodes CASTPTSGRPDTQYF.

In this sample, this clone turned up a few times. The chain has TRBV27 and TRBJ2-5, with 9 bases that match TRBD1. Trimming cost V 5 bases and J 1 base; bases outside gene matches: 2. Looked up from germline, CDR1 is MNHEY and CDR2 is SMNVEV (reference sequence). There are 14 residues in the CDR3. For the CDR3, the DNA is TGTGCCAGCAGTCCGGACAGGGGCCAAGAGACCCAGTACTTC. Translation: CASSPDRGQETQYF.

The chain couples TRBV7-2 to TRBJ2-7, with 7 bases identical to TRBD1. The CDR3 contains 14 residues. V was pared by 1 base and J by 6 bases, with 6 bases of the junction left unmatched. CDR1 SGHTA and CDR2 FQGNSA come from the germline V gene. Here the CDR3 DNA reads TGTGCCAGCAGCTTAGGACAGGGATTTCCCGAGCAGTACTTC. It specifies CASSLGQGFPEQYF.

The table lists this clone with a count of one. The chain is built from TRBV30 and TRBJ1-6, with 9 bases aligning to TRBD1. CDR3 length: 14 residues. Germline CDR1 is GTSNPN and CDR2 is SVGIG (reference sequence). V lost 5 bases to trimming and J lost 6 bases; unmatched junction nucleotides: 5. The CDR3 loop reads CAWGTGIINSPLHF. CDR3 nucleotide sequence: TGTGCCTGGGGGACAGGGATTATTAATTCACCCCTCCACTTT.

This clone was detected only a few times. The V and J genes are TRBV28 and TRBJ1-3, with unresolved D. This CDR3 contains 13 residues. Germline CDR1 is MDHEN and CDR2 is SYDVKM. Trimming removed 6 bases at V and 5 bases at J, with 11 bases between. In nucleotides, the CDR3 is TGTGCCAGCAGCGGGCAAGCCAGAAACACCATATATTTT. Translation: CASSGQARNTIYF.

The V gene is TRBV6-5, the J gene TRBJ2-3; 13 positions agree with TRBD2. Germline lookup yields CDR1 MNHEY and CDR2 SVGAGI. This CDR3 is 14 amino acids long. V dropped 7 bases and J dropped 8; count of bases not matched to a gene: 6. CDR3 region: CASNRLAGGGTQYF. Here the CDR3 DNA reads TGTGCCAGCAACCGACTAGCGGGAGGCGGTACGCAGTATTTT.